This TCR beta chain came from a study of cytomegalovirus exposure and HLA in healthy donors. To note about this clone: The antigen remains undetermined. Sequence at one end of the junction differs from germline and may be a read error. This specimen includes other DNA sequences encoding the same CDR3.

Study results and caveats: Some TCR beta chains (more than 150 of them) were listed as cytomegalovirus-associated. A missense DCLRE1C variant was associated with V- and J-gene trimming of TCR beta chains in a later analysis, and an independent cohort replicated the association. Previous analysis showed most TCR beta V segments were productive about 87% or about 30% of the time.

PCR amplification relied on 60 Vbeta primers (plus 13 Jbeta primers). Repertoires were generated with immunoSEQ multiplex PCR, while TCRdb's copy carries only in-frame clones and drops some. The table includes about 140,000 clones, roughly 80% detected once. The CDR3 covers 14 residues. Germline lookup yields CDR1 MDHEN and CDR2 SYDVKM. The chain links TRBV28 to TRBJ1-1, with D possibly being TRBD1 (5 bases). The sequence was obtained from a man aged 30 to 39 in good health and CMV-seronegative. The material sequenced was PBMCs. The DNA for the CDR3 is TGTGCCAGCAGCCCCGAAATGGAGGGAGGGGAAGCTTTCTTC. Protein product: CASSPEMEGGEAFF.